Shown below are 2 T cell receptor beta chains from a single sample sequenced in a study of patients and donors after allogeneic stem cell transplantation. TCRdb itself ran the RT-PCR reads through MiXCR, one entry per CDR3 protein. The top ten hold roughly 21% of the sample, which has under 550 distinct CDR3 sequences, 0.6% to 0.7% seen once. The sequencing sample was made of blood, either unsorted or a sorted T cell fraction (not recorded which). These TCRs come from a human donor who was either an allogeneic HSCT recipient or a stem cell or donor lymphocyte infusion donor (not recorded which). It is not recorded whose cells these are; they may come from a transplant donor.

In this sample, this clonotype is medium-sized (0.01 to 0.1%). The J gene is TRBJ1-2, the V gene TRBV4-1; possibly TRBD1 for D (6 bases). The V and J ends lost 4 bases and 3 bases respectively, with 15 bases between them. The CDR3 has 15 residues. From germline, CDR1 is MGHRA and CDR2 YSYEKL. The CDR3 sequence: CASSRTGPSDYGYTF. The CDR3 nucleotides read TGCGCCAGCAGCCGCACAGGGCCCTCTGACTATGGCTACACCTTC.

This clonotype is medium-sized (0.01 to 0.1%). The chain recombines TRBV9 with TRBJ2-7; D is ambiguous. Trimming took 5 bases from V and 0 from J, leaving 9 bases between them. CDR3 length: 13 residues. The V gene's germline CDR1 is SGDLS and CDR2 YYNGEE. CDR3 loop: CASSLDGSYEQYF. The CDR3 DNA follows: TGTGCCAGCAGTCTGGACGGCTCCTACGAGCAGTACTTC.